This T cell receptor (beta chain) was sequenced during a study of human T cells and chemical hapten exposure. Study details: The study lasted roughly 26 weeks, and patients were dosed weekly with diphenylcyclopropenone on the scalp throughout.

Concerning this clonotype itself: Its antigen remains unknown. Given a much more abundant clone one base away, this may be a read error. This CDR3 is missing its conserved last phenylalanine or tryptophan, likely due to a read error.

Sample time point: patch test 1, 2 weeks after DPC sensitization. Indicated treatment: therapeutic diphenylcyclopropenone sensitization with weekly scalp DPC. Via MiXCR, TCRdb re-called the RACE reads, giving one row per CDR3 protein. The sample lists nearly 350,000 distinct CDR3 sequences, under 8% occurring once. Study-wide results and caveats: No change in TCRs above 1 in 1000 frequency was produced by DPC sensitization.

The germline gives CDR1 LGHNA, CDR2 YSLEER. The CDR3 covers 18 residues. Trimming cost V 1 base and J 0 bases, with 13 bases left between them. The input for sequencing was whole blood, taken in connection with sensitization to the hapten diphenylcyclopropenone (DPC). This clonotype originated in a woman under 30 with alopecia areata. Some clones in this sample may be carry-over from other donors' samples. The chain combines TRBV4-3 with TRBJ2-6; D call uncertain. The CDR3, as DNA: TGCGCCAGCAGCCAAGGGCACAGCTCCGGCTCTGGGGCCAACGTCCTGACTTCC. Protein sequence: CASSQGHSSGSGANVLTS.